The T cell receptor (beta chain) under discussion was sequenced for a study of cytomegalovirus exposure and HLA in healthy donors (dated by TCRdb to 2015 to 2018). With respect to the entire study: According to an earlier analysis of a few hundred of the donors, about 170 million T cells yielded some 120 million unique TCR beta sequences and about 300 Gb of sequence data. Approximately 300 gigabases of sequencing data and roughly 81 million unique TCR sequences made up an early release that covered approximately 620 HLA-typed donors. The genetic ancestry cluster associated with self-reported Caucasian donors included roughly four fifths of the 300 to 400 genotyped donors. The study aimed to test whether cataloging public T cell receptors could reveal signatures of past pathogen exposure. The study profiled the T cell repertoires of under 850 subjects by immunosequencing and related them to cytomegalovirus serostatus. Along with the roughly 700-subject first cohort, a separate validation cohort of over a hundred different subjects was used. To predict cytomegalovirus infection status, the study combined high-throughput TCR immunosequencing, statistical association of individual TCRs with disease status, and machine learning. In a later analysis, previously published TCR beta repertoires from about 670 donors were re-analyzed and high-resolution HLA genotyping was added so that TCR occurrence patterns could be studied. The later analysis used no new phenotypic data to find candidate immune exposures, relying instead on TCR beta sequences and their occurrence across donors. To decide whether each TCR beta V gene segment behaved as functional or pseudogenic, an earlier analysis of several hundred of the donors relied on high-throughput TCR beta sequencing. Donor age, sex, ethnicity and CMV serostatus were compiled alongside the repertoire data. In a later genetic analysis, genome-wide SNP genotypes for about 65% of the roughly 700 donors were used, and that subset was treated as a discovery cohort. Every discovery cohort repertoire had been produced on one sequencing platform. Both class I and class II loci were covered by HLA typing, at four-digit resolution. Typing coverage varied by locus: roughly 620-630 donors for A, B, C, DRB1 and DQB1; 500 to 550 for DQA1; around 570 for DPA1; approximately 490 for DPB1. Five DR-DQ haplotypes were treated as single units for association and clustering because of strong linkage in the cohort. On average, roughly 240,000 unique TCR beta nucleotide sequences were sequenced per donor among about 400 genotyped donors of the cohort, with around 19% of those sequences being non-productive.

The method was the immunoSEQ multiplex PCR assay. The multiplex PCR relied on a mix of 60 forward primers for TCR Vbeta segments and 13 reverse primers for TCR Jbeta segments. The CDR3 region of rearranged TCR beta genes was amplified from genomic DNA by a multiplex PCR assay. The amplified TCR beta libraries were sequenced on the Illumina HiSeq System as 87-base-pair reads. As for the authors' bioinformatics: A later analysis counted around 72 million unique TCR beta chains across the 550 to 800 repertoires, and some 12 million of these chains were shared by at least two donors. A nearest-neighbor algorithm error-corrected the raw reads and collapsed the reads into unique sequences, merging closely related sequences to remove PCR and sequencing errors. Alignment of CDR3 sequences to IMGT reference sequences was used to assign V, D and J gene segments. For a sequence to be retained, a match of at least six nucleotides to both a V gene segment and a J gene segment was required. Rearrangements were called productive when the CDR3 lacked stop codons and stayed in frame with V and J; all others were non-productive. CDR3 was defined according to IMGT convention as the region running from the second conserved V-encoded cysteine to the conserved J-encoded phenylalanine. The earlier analysis of some 540 of the donors excluded any sequence lacking an unambiguous match to a single V gene segment. An earlier analysis of over 450 of the donors classified V segments as functional when productive rearrangements were above 56.7% and as segregating when the standard deviation between donors was above 5%. A statistical classification framework was built to diagnose cytomegalovirus status from the catalog of TCR beta chain sequences. V and J gene assignment, in a later analysis, came from comparing TCR nucleotide sequences with IMGT/GENE-DB human TR gene sequences. Using the TCRdist pipeline, a later analysis assigned CDR3 sequences along with most-parsimonious VDJ recombination scenarios. In a later analysis, each TCR beta chain was defined by its CDR3 amino acid sequence together with its V-gene family, and reads lacking a unique V-gene family were excluded. In a later analysis, approximately 590 highly shared, low-generation-probability nucleotide sequences were removed to address suspected cross-contamination and a sequencing artifact. In a later analysis, a clonal expansion index for each public chain was calculated from normalized within-repertoire ranks of inferred template counts. Generation probabilities in a later analysis came from a VDJ recombination model fitted to out-of-frame rearrangements, and those results were checked against IGoR. Hypergeometric tests were used in a later analysis to score TCR-TCR, TCR-HLA and TCR-CMV co-occurrence, with a repertoire-size bias correction applied to the TCR pairs. False discovery rates were estimated in a later analysis by permuting HLA or CMV assignments 20 times. In a later analysis, co-occurring TCRs were grouped using DBSCAN, and TCRdist sequence similarity was added for clustering within HLA-allele-positive subsets. Co-occurrence clustering excluded repertoires with fewer than 30,000 or more than 120,000 public chains, plus five with anomalous nucleotide sharing. TCRdb limited this immuneACCESS table to in-frame rearrangements with V and J called. A share of clones is missing; checked studies link under half to unresolved V genes, and the rest is unexplained. The V and J calls and clone size are taken from that table; D and trimming were inferred from the DNA. The sample table lists roughly 160,000 clones, almost 80% of them with a count of one. About 1.3% of the sample belongs to the ten largest clones.

This clone was counted a few times. There is no known antigen for this receptor. Base qualities are not provided; no much larger clone lies one nucleotide away. Cut back by 0 bases and 3 bases, the V and J ends lie 11 bases apart. From the germline V gene (reference sequence), CDR1 is MNHNY and CDR2 is SVGAGI. From its cysteine to its phenylalanine, the CDR3 spans 15 amino acids. The only DNA kept is the CDR3, 45 bases in frame from the first base. The cohort comprised 666 healthy bone marrow donors. At the time of sampling, every cohort member was nominally healthy, though immune exposures that went unrecorded were likely present. The donor tested CMV seronegative and was one of the 352 seronegative cohort members. A peripheral blood sample was collected from each donor, and TCR beta sequencing was performed on peripheral blood mononuclear cells. The Qiagen DNeasy Blood Extraction Kit was used to extract genomic DNA from the blood cell samples.

Paper-wide results and their limitations: In vitro tests confirmed that a few of the cytomegalovirus-associated TCR beta chains recognize cytomegalovirus antigens. Strong co-occurrence of HLA alleles, especially DR and DQ, made assigning TCR associations to individual alleles difficult. Most TCR sequences were seen in very few donors, while some public TCRs were found in many individuals. According to a later genetic analysis, donors in an Asian-associated ancestry cluster had fewer N-insertions in productive TCRs than the roughly 660-donor mean. According to a later analysis, most CMV-associated TCR beta chains appeared to be HLA-restricted, and the HLA associations seemed to be driven largely by CMV exposure. The classifier was reported to diagnose cytomegalovirus status with high specificity and sensitivity in both the original cohort and the validation cohort. The authors suggested that the approach could potentially be generalized to other disease states and immunological phenotypes. In the study, approximately 160 TCR beta chains were listed as associated with cytomegalovirus. In a later analysis, around 17,000 TCR beta sequences were associated with specific HLA alleles at a false discovery rate of 0.05. The cohort was sequenced for TCR beta chains only, and without alpha or paired-chain data the features that could be detected were limited. In a later analysis, the rate of TCR association differed among HLA loci, with DRB1 alleles having the most associated TCRs and HLA-C alleles having the fewest. A cluster of highly shared sequence variants was judged likely to be a technical artifact of the sequencing pipeline. Some IMGT-functional V segments, including TRBV6-2 and TRBV6-3, could not be distinguished by the 87-base-pair reads and were therefore excluded. Sequencing depth was assumed to be roughly uniform across donors in the presence/absence analyses, though that assumption may not hold. A later analysis found that HLA-associated TCR beta chains were more clonally expanded and had lower generation probabilities than equally common non-associated chains. In a later analysis, several top co-occurrence clusters were reported to appear linked to parvovirus B19, influenza, CMV and Epstein-Barr virus. The only immune exposure information available for the cohort was CMV serostatus. An earlier analysis of approximately 530 of the donors showed that most TCR beta V segments appeared in productive rearrangements either about 90% or about 30% of the time, which broadly matched IMGT annotations. Correlated functional status among segregating V segments might be attributable to linkage disequilibrium, but an unknown experimental factor could not be ruled out. A further reported finding was that TCR beta sequences accurately predicted the HLA-A and HLA-B alleles for most subjects in the first cohort. Because HLA typing was missing for some donors at each locus, association tests included only the typed subset. An association between a missense DCLRE1C variant and V-gene and J-gene trimming of TCR beta chains was found in a later genetic analysis and replicated in an independent cohort. Because counts were too low, more than 15 rarely observed V segments, including chromosome 9 orphons, were excluded from the earlier analysis of roughly 580 of the donors.

The sequenced material came from PBMCs. The chain couples TRBV6-6 to TRBJ1-1, with no reliable assignment of the D segment. The clonotype comes from a woman aged 50 to 65 in good health and CMV-seronegative. The nucleotides read TGTGCCAGCAGTTACTCGCTTACAACCTACACTGAAGCTTTCTTT. Its amino acids are CASSYSLTTYTEAFF.